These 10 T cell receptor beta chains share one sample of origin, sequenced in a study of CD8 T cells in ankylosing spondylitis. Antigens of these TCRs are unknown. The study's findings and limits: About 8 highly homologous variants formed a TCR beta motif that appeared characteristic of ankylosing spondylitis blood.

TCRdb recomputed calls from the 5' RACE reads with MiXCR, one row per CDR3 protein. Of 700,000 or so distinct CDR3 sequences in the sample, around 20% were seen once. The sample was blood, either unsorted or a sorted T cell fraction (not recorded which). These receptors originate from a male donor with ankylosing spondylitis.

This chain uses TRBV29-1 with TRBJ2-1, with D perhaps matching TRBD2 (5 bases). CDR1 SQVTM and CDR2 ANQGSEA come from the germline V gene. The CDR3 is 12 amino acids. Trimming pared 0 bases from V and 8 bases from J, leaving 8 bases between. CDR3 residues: CSVEDPGYEQFF. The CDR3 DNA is TGCAGCGTTGAAGATCCGGGGTATGAGCAGTTCTTC.

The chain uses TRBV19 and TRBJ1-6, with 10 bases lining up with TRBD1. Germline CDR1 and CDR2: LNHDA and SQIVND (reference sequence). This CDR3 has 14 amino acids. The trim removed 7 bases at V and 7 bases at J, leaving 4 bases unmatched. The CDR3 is CASKEDRGNSPLHF. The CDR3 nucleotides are TGTGCCAGTAAGGAGGACAGGGGGAATTCACCCCTCCACTTT.

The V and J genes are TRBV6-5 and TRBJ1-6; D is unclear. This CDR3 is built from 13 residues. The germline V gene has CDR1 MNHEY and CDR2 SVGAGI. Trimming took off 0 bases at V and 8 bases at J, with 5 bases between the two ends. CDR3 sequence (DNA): TGTGCCAGCAGTTACTCCGGGGATTCACCCCTCCACTTT. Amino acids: CASSYSGDSPLHF.

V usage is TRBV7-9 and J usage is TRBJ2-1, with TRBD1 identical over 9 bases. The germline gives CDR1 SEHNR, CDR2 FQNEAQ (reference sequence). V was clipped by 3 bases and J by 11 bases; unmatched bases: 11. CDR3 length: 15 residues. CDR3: CASSFEGQGRRKQFF. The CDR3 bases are TGTGCCAGCAGCTTTGAAGGACAGGGGAGGCGGAAGCAGTTCTTC. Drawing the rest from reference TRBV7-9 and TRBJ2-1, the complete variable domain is DTGVSQNPRHKITKRGQNVTFRCDPISEHNRLYWYRQTLGQGPEFLTYFQNEAQLEKSRLLSDRFSAERPKGSFSTLEIQRTEQGDSAMYLCASSFEGQGRRKQFFGPGTRLTVL.

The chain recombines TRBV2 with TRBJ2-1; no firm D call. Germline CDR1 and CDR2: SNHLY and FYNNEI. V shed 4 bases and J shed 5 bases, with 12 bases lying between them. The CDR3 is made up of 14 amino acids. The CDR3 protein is CASSVISRDNEQFF. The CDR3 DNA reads TGTGCCAGCAGTGTAATAAGCAGAGACAATGAGCAGTTCTTC.

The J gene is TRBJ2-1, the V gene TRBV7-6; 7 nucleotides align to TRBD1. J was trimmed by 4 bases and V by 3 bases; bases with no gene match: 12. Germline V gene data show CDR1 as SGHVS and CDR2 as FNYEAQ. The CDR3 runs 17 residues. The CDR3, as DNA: TGTGCCAGCAGCTTCAACCCGACAGGGTCGGGGTACAATGAGCAGTTCTTC. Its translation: CASSFNPTGSGYNEQFF.

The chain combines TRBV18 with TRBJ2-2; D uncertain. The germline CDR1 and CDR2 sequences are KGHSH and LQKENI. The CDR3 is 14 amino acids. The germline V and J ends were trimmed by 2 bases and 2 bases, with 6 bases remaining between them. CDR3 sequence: CASSPVPNTGELFF. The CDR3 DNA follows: TGTGCCAGCTCACCAGTACCTAACACCGGGGAGCTGTTTTTT.

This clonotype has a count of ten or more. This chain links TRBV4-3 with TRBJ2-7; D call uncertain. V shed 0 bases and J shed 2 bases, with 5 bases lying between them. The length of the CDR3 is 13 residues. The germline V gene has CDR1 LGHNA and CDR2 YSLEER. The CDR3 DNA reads TGCGCCAGCAGCCAAGAGTTCACCTACGAGCAGTACTTC. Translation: CASSQEFTYEQYF.

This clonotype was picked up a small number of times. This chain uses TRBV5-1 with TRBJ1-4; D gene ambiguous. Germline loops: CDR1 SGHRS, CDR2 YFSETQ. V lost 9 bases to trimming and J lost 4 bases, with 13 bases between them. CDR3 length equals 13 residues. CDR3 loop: CATREGLNEKLFF. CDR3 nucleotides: TGCGCCACCCGGGAGGGTCTTAATGAAAAACTGTTTTTT. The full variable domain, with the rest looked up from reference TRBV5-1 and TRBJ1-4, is KAGVTQTPRYLIKTRGQQVTLSCSPISGHRSVSWYQQTPGQGLQFLFEYFSETQRNKGNFPGRFSGRQFSNSRSEMNVSTLELGDSALYLCATREGLNEKLFFGSGTQLSVL.

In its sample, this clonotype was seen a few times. The CDR3 spells CASSFDVAGTTTYEQYF. CDR3 DNA: TGTGCCAGCAGCTTTGACGTGGCCGGGACAACTACTTACGAGCAGTACTTC. V usage is TRBV7-2 and J usage is TRBJ2-7, with D maybe TRBD1 (6 bases). Trimming took off 3 bases at V and 4 bases at J, with 22 bases between the two ends. The CDR3 spans 17 residues. From germline, CDR1 is SGHTA and CDR2 FQGNSA.